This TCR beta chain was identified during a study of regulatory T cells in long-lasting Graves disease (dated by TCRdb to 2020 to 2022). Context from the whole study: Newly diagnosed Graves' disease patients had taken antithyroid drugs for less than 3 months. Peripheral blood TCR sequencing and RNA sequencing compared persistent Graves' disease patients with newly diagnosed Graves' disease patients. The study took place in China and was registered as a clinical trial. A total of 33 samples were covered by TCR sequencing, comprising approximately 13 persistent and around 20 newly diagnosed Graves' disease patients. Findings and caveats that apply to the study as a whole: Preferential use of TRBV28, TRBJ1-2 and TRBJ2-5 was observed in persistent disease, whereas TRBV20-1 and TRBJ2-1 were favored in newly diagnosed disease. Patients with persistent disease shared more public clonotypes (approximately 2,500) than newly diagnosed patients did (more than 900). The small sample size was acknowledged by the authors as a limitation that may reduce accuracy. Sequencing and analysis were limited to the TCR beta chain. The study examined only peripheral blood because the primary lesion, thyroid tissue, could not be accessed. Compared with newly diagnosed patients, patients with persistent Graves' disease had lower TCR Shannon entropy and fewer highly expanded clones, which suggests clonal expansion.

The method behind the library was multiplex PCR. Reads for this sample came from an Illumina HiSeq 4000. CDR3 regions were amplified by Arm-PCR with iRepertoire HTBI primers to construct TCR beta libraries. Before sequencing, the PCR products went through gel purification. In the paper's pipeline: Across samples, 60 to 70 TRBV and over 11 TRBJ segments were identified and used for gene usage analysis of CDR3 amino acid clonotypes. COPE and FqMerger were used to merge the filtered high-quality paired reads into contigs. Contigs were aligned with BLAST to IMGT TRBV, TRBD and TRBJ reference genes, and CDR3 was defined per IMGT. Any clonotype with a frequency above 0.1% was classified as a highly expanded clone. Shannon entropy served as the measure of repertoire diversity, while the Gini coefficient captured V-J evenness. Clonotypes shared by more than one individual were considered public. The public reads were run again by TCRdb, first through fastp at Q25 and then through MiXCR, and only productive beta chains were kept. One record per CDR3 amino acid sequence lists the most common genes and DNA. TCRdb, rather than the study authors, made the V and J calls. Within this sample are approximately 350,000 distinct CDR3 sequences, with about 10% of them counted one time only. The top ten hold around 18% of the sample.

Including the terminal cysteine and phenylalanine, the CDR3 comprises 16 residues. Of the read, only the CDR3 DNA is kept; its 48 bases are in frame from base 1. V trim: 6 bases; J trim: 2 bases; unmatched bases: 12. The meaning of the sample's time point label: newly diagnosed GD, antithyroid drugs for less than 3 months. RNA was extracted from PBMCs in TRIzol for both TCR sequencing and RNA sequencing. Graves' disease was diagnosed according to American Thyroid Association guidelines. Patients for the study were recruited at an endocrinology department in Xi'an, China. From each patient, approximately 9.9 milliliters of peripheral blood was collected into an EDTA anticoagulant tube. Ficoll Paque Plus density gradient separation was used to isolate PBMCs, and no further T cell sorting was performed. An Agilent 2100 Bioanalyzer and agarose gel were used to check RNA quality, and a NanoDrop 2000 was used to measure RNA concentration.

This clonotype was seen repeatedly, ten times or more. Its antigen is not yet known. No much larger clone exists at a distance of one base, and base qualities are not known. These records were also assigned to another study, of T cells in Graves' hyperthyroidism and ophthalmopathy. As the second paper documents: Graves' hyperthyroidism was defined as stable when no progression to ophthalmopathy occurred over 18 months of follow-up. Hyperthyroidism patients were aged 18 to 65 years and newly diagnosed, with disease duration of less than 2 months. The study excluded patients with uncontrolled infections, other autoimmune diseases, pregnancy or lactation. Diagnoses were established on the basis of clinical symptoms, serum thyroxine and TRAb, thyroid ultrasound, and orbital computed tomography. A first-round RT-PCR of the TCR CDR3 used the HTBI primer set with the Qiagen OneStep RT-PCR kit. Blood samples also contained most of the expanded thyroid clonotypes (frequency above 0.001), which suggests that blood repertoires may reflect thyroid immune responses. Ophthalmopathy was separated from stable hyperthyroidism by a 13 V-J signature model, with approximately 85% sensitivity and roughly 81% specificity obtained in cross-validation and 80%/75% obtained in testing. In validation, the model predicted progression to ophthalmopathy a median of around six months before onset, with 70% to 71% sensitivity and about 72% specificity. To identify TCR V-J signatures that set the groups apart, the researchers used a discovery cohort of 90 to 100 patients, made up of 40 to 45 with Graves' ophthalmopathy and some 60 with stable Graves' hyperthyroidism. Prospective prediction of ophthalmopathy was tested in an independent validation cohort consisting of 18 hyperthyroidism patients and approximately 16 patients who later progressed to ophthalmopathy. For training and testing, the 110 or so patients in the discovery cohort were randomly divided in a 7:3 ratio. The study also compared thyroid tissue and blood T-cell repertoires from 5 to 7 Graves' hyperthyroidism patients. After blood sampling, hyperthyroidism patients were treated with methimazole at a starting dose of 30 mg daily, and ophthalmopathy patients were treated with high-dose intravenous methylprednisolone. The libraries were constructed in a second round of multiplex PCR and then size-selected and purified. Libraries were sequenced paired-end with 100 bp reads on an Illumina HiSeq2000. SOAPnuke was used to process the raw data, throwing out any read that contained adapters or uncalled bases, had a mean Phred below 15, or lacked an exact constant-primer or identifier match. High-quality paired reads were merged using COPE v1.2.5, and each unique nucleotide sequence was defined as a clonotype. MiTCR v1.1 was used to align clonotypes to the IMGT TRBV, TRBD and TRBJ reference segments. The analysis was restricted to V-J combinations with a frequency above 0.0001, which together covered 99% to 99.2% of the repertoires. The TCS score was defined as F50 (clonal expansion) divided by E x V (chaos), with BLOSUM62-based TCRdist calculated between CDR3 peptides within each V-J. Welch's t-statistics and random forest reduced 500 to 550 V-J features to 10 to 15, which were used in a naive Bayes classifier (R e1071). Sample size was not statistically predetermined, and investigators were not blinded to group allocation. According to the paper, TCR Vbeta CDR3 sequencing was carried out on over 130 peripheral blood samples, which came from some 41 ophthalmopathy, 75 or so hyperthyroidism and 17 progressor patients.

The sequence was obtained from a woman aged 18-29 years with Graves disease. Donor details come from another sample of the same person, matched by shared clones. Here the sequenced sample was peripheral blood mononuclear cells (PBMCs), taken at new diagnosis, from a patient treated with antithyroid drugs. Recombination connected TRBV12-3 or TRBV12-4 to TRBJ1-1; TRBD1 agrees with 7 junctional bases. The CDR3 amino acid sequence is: CASRPDRFLKNTEAFF. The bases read TGTGCCAGCAGACCGGACAGGTTTCTGAAAAACACTGAAGCTTTCTTT.